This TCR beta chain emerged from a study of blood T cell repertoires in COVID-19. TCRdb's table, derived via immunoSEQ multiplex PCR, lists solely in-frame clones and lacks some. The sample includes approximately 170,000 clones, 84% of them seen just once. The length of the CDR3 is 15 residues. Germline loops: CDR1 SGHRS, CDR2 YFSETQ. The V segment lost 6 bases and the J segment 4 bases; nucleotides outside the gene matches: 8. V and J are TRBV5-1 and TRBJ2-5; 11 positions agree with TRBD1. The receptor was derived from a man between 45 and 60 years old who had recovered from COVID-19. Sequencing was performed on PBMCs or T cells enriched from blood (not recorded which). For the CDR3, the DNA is TGCGCCAGCACTGTAAGGACAGGGGGCCGAGAGACCCAGTACTTC. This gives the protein CASTVRTGGRETQYF.